One and the same sample provided the 22 T cell receptor beta chains below, sequenced in a study of shared clonotypes between healthy human individuals. Some clones are missing from TCRdb's copy, which holds only in-frame ones; the method was immunoSEQ multiplex PCR. The sample carries over a million clones, roughly 74% recorded once. Material for sequencing was memory CD4+ T cells from PBMCs. The subset denotes: CD45RA-negative fraction. The receptors shown here come from a man aged 18 to 35 in good health. Some clones in this sample may be carry-over from other donors' samples.

J is TRBJ1-2 and V is TRBV18, with 7 bases lining up with TRBD1. The CDR3 is 15 residues long. The ends lost 2 bases at V and 6 bases at J; junction bases unmatched: 9. Germline V CDR1 and CDR2: KGHSH, LQKENI. CDR3 DNA: TGTGCCAGCTCACCAAGCAGGGGGGATTTGGATGGCTACACCTTC. It is translated as CASSPSRGDLDGYTF.

Notes on this clone: The identical CDR3 is also encoded by other nucleotide sequences in the sample. V is TRBV29-1 and J is TRBJ2-3; D is uncertain. The V and J ends lost 7 bases and 2 bases respectively, with 10 bases between them. This CDR3 comprises 12 residues. Germline loops: CDR1 SQVTM, CDR2 ANQGSEA. The CDR3 bases are TGCAGCGCTGACCCTTCCACAGATACGCAGTATTTT. Amino acid sequence: CSADPSTDTQYF.

The chain combines TRBV4-3 with TRBJ1-1; no firm D call. V gave up 5 bases and J gave up 8 bases, with 18 bases separating them. The CDR3 length is 14 residues. Per the germline V gene, CDR1 is LGHNA and CDR2 is YSLEER. The CDR3 sequence is CASSSLSQRKEAFF. In DNA, the CDR3 is TGCGCCAGCAGCTCTTTGTCCCAGCGCAAAGAAGCTTTCTTT.

For the CDR3, the DNA is TGTGCCAGCAGCCAGGAGATCAATCAGCCCCAGCATTTT. It codes for CASSQEINQPQHF. The rearrangement uses TRBV6-4 and TRBJ1-5; D remains unclear. CDR1 is MRHNA, CDR2 SNTAGT, per germline. V lost 6 bases, J lost 3 bases, and 9 bases lay in between. The CDR3 has 13 amino acids.

V is TRBV6-5 and J is TRBJ1-2; D perhaps matches TRBD1 (6 bases). The V and J ends lost 2 bases and 0 bases respectively, with 10 bases between them. This CDR3 is built from 15 residues. Germline V gene data show CDR1 as MNHEY and CDR2 as SVGAGI. The CDR3: CASSYVRGANYGYTF. Here the CDR3 DNA reads TGTGCCAGCAGTTACGTCAGGGGAGCTAACTATGGCTACACCTTC.

The chain employs TRBV27 and TRBJ2-1; D assignment may be TRBD1 or TRBD2 (6 bases each). Trimming cost V 5 bases and J 5 bases, with 25 bases left between them. Germline V gene lookup returns CDR1 MNHEY and CDR2 SMNVEV (reference sequence). This CDR3 comprises 18 residues. CDR3 protein: CASSSRGNERGTHNEQFF. CDR3 DNA sequence: TGTGCCAGCAGTAGTCGCGGGAATGAAAGGGGGACCCACAATGAGCAGTTCTTC.

Regarding this clone: This specimen includes other DNA sequences encoding the same CDR3. The rearrangement links TRBV5-1 to TRBJ1-4; possible D gene TRBD1, 5 bases. Germline CDR1 is SGHRS and CDR2 is YFSETQ. This CDR3 region has 14 residues. Trimming took 0 bases from V and 8 from J, leaving 11 bases between them. The CDR3 loop reads CASSLGGAGEKLFF. The CDR3 nucleotides read TGCGCCAGCAGCTTGGGAGGGGCCGGGGAAAAACTGTTTTTT.

The J gene is TRBJ2-7, the V gene TRBV28, with 14 bases identical to TRBD2. The CDR3 is 18 amino acids. CDR1 is MDHEN, CDR2 SYDVKM, per germline. V lost 5 bases, J lost 1 base, and 10 bases stayed unmatched. CDR3 coding DNA: TGTGCCAGCAGTCCAGCCGGGACTAGCGGGAGAAAGTCCTACGAGCAGTACTTC. It yields the protein CASSPAGTSGRKSYEQYF.

The CDR3 loop is CASHLTGGSQPQHF. In DNA, the CDR3 is TGTGCCAGCCATCTAACAGGGGGCAGTCAGCCCCAGCATTTT. The V call is TRBV18, the J call TRBJ1-5; TRBD1 agrees at 9 bases. The V gene's germline CDR1 is KGHSH and CDR2 LQKENI. The CDR3 spans 14 residues. Germline trimming cut 8 bases from V and 6 bases from J; bases unmatched to any gene: 8.

In this sample, this clone turned up once. The rearrangement joins TRBV14 to TRBJ2-3, with 12 nucleotides matching TRBD2. V trimming: 4 bases; J trimming: 5 bases; junction bases outside the gene matches: 1. Germline values: CDR1 SGHDN, CDR2 FVKESK. The CDR3 runs to 14 residues. CDR3 sequence reads: CASSPGLAGDTQYF. Here the CDR3 DNA reads TGTGCCAGCAGCCCGGGACTAGCGGGAGATACGCAGTATTTT.

Only one count was recorded for this clone. The chain employs TRBV11-2 and TRBJ2-7; 8 bases align to TRBD1. V lost 5 bases to trimming and J lost 5 bases; unmatched junction nucleotides: 5. The CDR3 runs 13 residues. Per germline, CDR1 SGHAT and CDR2 FQNNGV. The CDR3 bases are TGTGCCAGCAGCCGCGACAGGGGCAACGAGCAGTACTTC. Translating gives CASSRDRGNEQYF.

This clone was detected only once. In DNA form, the CDR3 reads TGTGCCAGCAGCTTAACCCCCGGGGGCTACACCTTC. Translation: CASSLTPGGYTF. V usage is TRBV7-2 and J usage is TRBJ1-2; D unresolved. The germline V gene has CDR1 SGHTA and CDR2 FQGNSA. V lost 2 bases and J lost 8, with 9 bases in between. The CDR3 runs 12 residues.

The chain links TRBV9 to TRBJ2-5; D possibly matches TRBD1 or TRBD2 (5 bases each). CDR1 is SGDLS, CDR2 YYNGEE, per germline. There are 15 residues in the CDR3. The V and J ends lost 4 bases and 4 bases respectively, with 17 bases between them. CDR3: CASSPGPDSTETQYF. DNA for the CDR3: TGTGCCAGCAGCCCGGGGCCCGACTCCACAGAGACCCAGTACTTC.

The CDR3 here is CASSPASGMNTEAFF. CDR3 bases: TGTGCCAGCTCACCCGCCTCTGGGATGAACACTGAAGCTTTCTTT. This rearrangement joins TRBV18 to TRBJ1-1; no clear D gene. This CDR3 region has 15 residues. Trimming shortened V by 3 bases and J by 0 bases, and 11 bases separated the two germline ends. The V gene's germline CDR1 is KGHSH and CDR2 LQKENI.

The chain recombines TRBV29-1 with TRBJ2-1; D uncertain. V shed 4 bases and J shed 1 base, with 8 bases lying between them. The CDR3 spans 13 residues. The germline CDR1 and CDR2 sequences are SQVTM and ANQGSEA. CDR3 in DNA: TGCAGCGTTGGGGCCCAGTCCTACAATGAGCAGTTCTTC. It yields the protein CSVGAQSYNEQFF.

Turning to this clone: Other DNA sequences of this sample code for an identical CDR3. V gene TRBV5-1 combines with J gene TRBJ2-5, with D possibly matching TRBD2 (7 bases). V dropped 1 base and J dropped 2 bases, with 9 bases sitting between them. CDR3 length: 14 amino acids. Germline loops: CDR1 SGHRS, CDR2 YFSETQ. The CDR3 DNA is TGCGCCAGCAGCTTGAGGGGGGGACAAGAGACCCAGTACTTC. Protein sequence: CASSLRGGQETQYF.

This chain connects TRBV4-1 to TRBJ1-2, with TRBD1 matching over 7 bases. Germline values: CDR1 MGHRA, CDR2 YSYEKL. The length of the CDR3 is 15 residues. With V trimmed by 0 bases and J by 4 bases, 5 bases remained unmatched. CDR3: CASSQDGTDLYGYTF. The CDR3, as DNA: TGCGCCAGCAGCCAAGATGGGACAGACCTCTATGGCTACACCTTC.

V gene TRBV5-1 combines with J gene TRBJ2-2, with 7 positions matching TRBD2. The CDR3 runs to 17 residues. The germline V gene encodes CDR1 SGHRS and CDR2 YFSETQ. The V gene end was trimmed by 0 bases and the J gene end by 5 bases; junction bases not matched to a gene: 10. This chain's CDR3 is CASSLGKASGLTGELFF. Written as DNA, the CDR3 is TGCGCCAGCAGCTTGGGGAAGGCTAGCGGATTGACCGGGGAGCTGTTTTTT.

The table lists this clone with a few counts. This CDR3 is also generated by other DNA sequences in the sample. This sequence joins TRBV28 and TRBJ2-3; 8 bases are shared with TRBD2. The germline V gene has CDR1 MDHEN and CDR2 SYDVKM. This CDR3 is 14 amino acids long. V gave up 7 bases and J gave up 1 base; unmatched junction bases: 4. The CDR3: CASKLGGGTDTQYF. CDR3 sequence (DNA): TGTGCCAGCAAACTCGGGGGGGGCACAGATACGCAGTATTTT.

The V and J genes are TRBV9 and TRBJ1-1; no reliable D call. The CDR3 length is 14 residues. Trimming shortened V by 0 bases and J by 4 bases, and 10 bases separated the two germline ends. Germline assignment: CDR1 SGDLS and CDR2 YYNGEE. In DNA form, the CDR3 reads TGTGCCAGCAGCGTAGGCGATGCTCGCACTGAAGCTTTCTTT. Translating gives CASSVGDARTEAFF. The full variable domain, completed using reference TRBV9 and TRBJ1-1, is DSGVTQTPKHLITATGQRVTLRCSPRSGDLSVYWYQQSLDQGLQFLIQYYNGEERAKGNILERFSAQQFPDLHSELNLSSLELGDSALYFCASSVGDARTEAFFGQGTRLTVV.

The CDR3: CASSLGGMDPKPQHF. The CDR3 DNA sequence: TGTGCCAGCAGTTTAGGGGGAATGGATCCGAAGCCCCAGCATTTT. The genes are TRBV28 and TRBJ1-5, with D tentatively TRBD1 (5 bases). Trimming stripped 2 bases from V and 8 bases from J, with 16 bases between. CDR3 length: 15 amino acids. CDR1 is MDHEN, CDR2 SYDVKM, per germline.

The chain is built from TRBV19 and TRBJ1-3; tentatively, D is TRBD1 (5 bases). Trimming shortened V by 4 bases and J by 0 bases, and 19 bases separated the two germline ends. The CDR3 spans 18 residues. Germline V gene lookup returns CDR1 LNHDA and CDR2 SQIVND (reference sequence). The CDR3 DNA is TGTGCCAGTAGTACCCGCAGACAGTCTTACCGCTCTGGAAACACCATATATTTT. Protein product: CASSTRRQSYRSGNTIYF.